The 31 T cell receptor beta chains in this list originate from one sample, sequenced in a study of Ad26.COV2.S vaccination and SARS-CoV-2 variants (dated by TCRdb to the early 2020s). Libraries were prepared through the immunoSEQ multiplex PCR assay. In TCRdb, the immuneACCESS table is reduced to in-frame sequences with V and J assigned. These tables do not hold every clone; where another copy was compared, an unresolved V gene accounts for under half, and the others remain unexplained. This sample holds hundreds of thousands of clones; 75% to 95% were observed only once. 12% of the sample lies in the top ten. The meaning of the sample's treatment or condition label: 15 to 20 received Ad26.COV2.S at low or high dose, single or two shots; 5 received placebo; per-sample allocation not given. Repertoires of vaccine and placebo recipients were sequenced from samples taken on day 63 after the first injection.

Sequenced material: peripheral blood, taken in a trial of Ad26.COV2.S vaccine versus placebo. The receptors derive from a person aged 18-65 years who received the Ad26.COV2.S COVID-19 vaccine or a placebo.

With respect to this clone: This sample includes further DNA sequences coding for the same CDR3. The chain links TRBV24-1 to TRBJ2-7; D is uncertain. V lost 5 bases and J 0 bases, leaving 7 bases between the germline ends. Germline V CDR1 and CDR2: KGHDR, SFDVKD. CDR3 length equals 13 residues. The CDR3 DNA reads as TGTGCCACCAGTGCCGGGTCCTCCTACGAGCAGTACTTC. This gives the protein CATSAGSSYEQYF.

The chain joins TRBV4-3 to TRBJ2-7; D might be TRBD1 or TRBD2, each matching 5 bases. This CDR3 has 14 amino acids. The ends were cut back, 0 bases at V and 7 bases at J, with 13 bases in the middle. Germline CDR1 is LGHNA and CDR2 is YSLEER. The CDR3: CASSQDIGTEEQYF. CDR3 DNA sequence: TGCGCCAGCAGCCAAGATATCGGGACGGAAGAGCAGTACTTC.

This sequence joins TRBV29-1 and TRBJ1-3, with D possibly being TRBD1 (5 bases). Between the trimmed V and J ends, which lost 4 bases and 3 bases, there was a span of 10 bases. Germline V gene data show CDR1 as SQVTM and CDR2 as ANQGSEA. The CDR3 covers 13 residues. CDR3 region: CSVGPGSGNTIYF. The CDR3 DNA follows: TGCAGCGTTGGGCCAGGGAGTGGAAACACCATATATTTT.

This chain uses TRBV10-3 with TRBJ1-3; 9 bases line up with TRBD1. After removal of 0 bases from V and 1 base from J, the junction contained 7 bases not matched to a gene. CDR1 is ENHRY and CDR2 is SYGVKD in the germline V gene. This CDR3 spans 18 amino acids. The CDR3 bases are TGTGCCATCAGTGAGTCGATTGACAGGGGGACGTCTGGAAACACCATATATTTT. As protein: CAISESIDRGTSGNTIYF.

Regarding this clone: The sample carries other DNA sequences with the same CDR3. The genes are TRBV5-1 and TRBJ2-5; D possibly corresponds to TRBD1 (6 bases). Germline V gene sequence: CDR1 SGHRS, CDR2 YFSETQ. The CDR3 is 13 residues long. Trimming left V 2 bases short and J 5 bases short, with 10 bases between. DNA for the CDR3: TGCGCCAGCAGCTTCAGGGGTGGGGAGACCCAGTACTTC. It translates to CASSFRGGETQYF.

This chain uses TRBV11-2 with TRBJ2-1, with a weak D call TRBD1 (5 bases). V dropped 4 bases and J dropped 2 bases, with 18 bases sitting between them. Germline values: CDR1 SGHAT, CDR2 FQNNGV. CDR3 length: 17 residues. CDR3 amino acids: CASSSTGRTRPYNEQFF. Here the CDR3 DNA reads TGTGCCAGCAGCTCCACTGGGCGGACAAGGCCCTACAATGAGCAGTTCTTC.

This clone was seen a single time. The rearrangement uses TRBV14 and TRBJ1-3; no clear D. The CDR3 covers 12 residues. The germline V gene encodes CDR1 SGHDN and CDR2 FVKESK. Trimming cost V 5 bases and J 4 bases, with 6 bases left between them. The chain's CDR3 is CASSVRGNTIYF. CDR3 nucleotide sequence: TGTGCCAGCAGCGTCCGGGGAAACACCATATATTTT.

In DNA, the CDR3 is TGTGCCAGCAGTCCCGGGGATCGGGTTCAGCCCCAGCATTTT. This encodes CASSPGDRVQPQHF. The chain has TRBV6-6 and TRBJ1-5; D remains unclear. The CDR3 runs 14 residues. Trimming removed 5 bases from V and 6 bases from J, with 14 bases in between. Germline CDR1 MNHNY, CDR2 SVGAGI (reference sequence).

This chain joins TRBV29-1 and TRBJ1-2, with D perhaps TRBD1 (6 bases). Trimming shortened V by 3 bases and J by 1 base, and 9 bases separated the two germline ends. The germline V gene has CDR1 SQVTM and CDR2 ANQGSEA. The CDR3 contains 13 residues. CDR3 sequence reads: CSVDLQGNYGYTF. The CDR3 DNA reads as TGCAGCGTTGACCTACAGGGTAACTATGGCTACACCTTC.

The chain employs TRBV4-1 and TRBJ1-4; TRBD1 aligns across 7 bases. After removal of 4 bases from V and 8 bases from J, the junction contained 10 bases not matched to a gene. Germline CDR1 MGHRA, CDR2 YSYEKL. The CDR3 contains 15 residues. CDR3 DNA: TGCGCCAGCAGCCCAAAAGCACAGGGGAGAGAAAAACTGTTTTTT. Its translation: CASSPKAQGREKLFF.

V and J are TRBV7-9 and TRBJ1-6, with TRBD1 matching 7 bases. V lost 7 bases and J lost 7; bases outside the gene matches: 7. CDR3 size: 14 residues. Germline CDR1 reads SEHNR; CDR2 reads FQNEAQ (reference sequence). The CDR3 reads CASIRRDRNSPLHF. The CDR3 DNA reads TGTGCCAGCATCCGCCGGGACAGAAATTCACCCCTCCACTTT.

The gene calls are TRBV14 and TRBJ2-2; 7 bases are shared with TRBD2. V dropped 0 bases and J dropped 7; count of bases not matched to a gene: 5. The CDR3 has 15 amino acids. The germline gives CDR1 SGHDN, CDR2 FVKESK. CDR3 nucleotides: TGTGCCAGCAGCCAAGAATTGGCGGGAGTCGGGGAGCTGTTTTTT. Residues: CASSQELAGVGELFF.

This chain connects TRBV25-1 to TRBJ1-2; D gene unclear. Germline CDR1 MGHDK, CDR2 SYGVNS. This CDR3 contains 14 residues. The germline V and J ends were trimmed by 4 bases and 0 bases, with 9 bases remaining between them. CDR3 in DNA: TGTGCCAGCAGTGGGGTCAGTCCTAACTATGGCTACACCTTC. Protein sequence: CASSGVSPNYGYTF.

V is TRBV19 and J is TRBJ2-7, with TRBD1 matching 10 bases. The germline gives CDR1 LNHDA, CDR2 SQIVND (reference sequence). Trimming removed 5 bases from V and 3 bases from J; junction bases left unmatched: 7. The CDR3 is 15 residues long. In DNA, the CDR3 is TGTGCCAGTAGTGATCGGACAGGGGGTAGCTACGAGCAGTACTTC. Its protein product is CASSDRTGGSYEQYF.

The chain links TRBV6-2 or TRBV6-3 to TRBJ1-2; D gene uncertain. Germline-derived CDR1 and CDR2 are MNHEY and SVGEGT. CDR3 length equals 12 residues. V lost 2 bases and J lost 2, with 3 bases in between. CDR3 residues: CASSYANYGYTF. The CDR3 nucleotides are TGTGCCAGCAGTTACGCGAACTATGGCTACACCTTC.

The V call is TRBV9, the J call TRBJ1-1; D unclear. V was cut by 5 bases and J by 0 bases, with 17 bases left in between. In germline, CDR1 is SGDLS, CDR2 YYNGEE. The CDR3 totals 16 residues. The CDR3 reads CASSPFSLSMNTEAFF. CDR3 sequence (DNA): TGTGCCAGCAGTCCCTTCAGCTTATCTATGAACACTGAAGCTTTCTTT. The full variable domain, in which reference TRBV9 and TRBJ1-1 provide the parts outside the CDR3, is DSGVTQTPKHLITATGQRVTLRCSPRSGDLSVYWYQQSLDQGLQFLIQYYNGEERAKGNILERFSAQQFPDLHSELNLSSLELGDSALYFCASSPFSLSMNTEAFFGQGTRLTVV.

The rearrangement joins TRBV4-2 to TRBJ1-1; tentative D call: TRBD1 (6 bases). The length of the CDR3 is 16 residues. Trimming removed 0 bases from V and 4 bases from J, with 15 bases in between. Per germline, CDR1 LGHNA and CDR2 YNFKEQ. The CDR3 nucleotides read TGTGCCAGCAGCCAAGATCACCTCGGGGGGCCCACTGAAGCTTTCTTT. It codes for CASSQDHLGGPTEAFF.

V is TRBV19 and J is TRBJ2-7; perhaps TRBD2 as D (6 bases). The V gene's germline CDR1 is LNHDA and CDR2 SQIVND (reference sequence). The CDR3 runs to 15 residues. Trimming pared 1 base from V and 3 bases from J, leaving 13 bases between. CDR3 DNA sequence: TGTGCCAGTAGTATAGCCAGCGGGTTCGTCTACGAGCAGTACTTC. Protein sequence: CASSIASGFVYEQYF.

This clone showed up just once. The chain is built from TRBV25-1 and TRBJ2-3, with 8 bases identical to TRBD2. J gave up 3 bases and V 4 bases, and 6 bases lay outside the gene matches. Germline-derived CDR1 and CDR2 are MGHDK and SYGVNS. The CDR3 covers 15 residues. For the CDR3, the DNA is TGTGCCAGCAGTGCGTATAGCGGGAAAACAGATACGCAGTATTTT. Its translation: CASSAYSGKTDTQYF.

This clone showed up just once. The V call is TRBV11-2, the J call TRBJ2-5, with TRBD2 matching 13 bases. Germline-derived CDR1 and CDR2 are SGHAT and FQNNGV. The V gene end was trimmed by 4 bases and the J gene end by 5 bases; junction bases not matched to a gene: 4. The CDR3 spans 15 residues. The CDR3: CASSSGLAGRETQYF. The CDR3 region has the DNA TGTGCCAGCAGCTCGGGACTAGCGGGACGGGAGACCCAGTACTTC.

The chain uses TRBV3-1 (or the pseudogene TRBV3-2) and TRBJ2-1; possible D gene TRBD2, 6 bases. The germline gives CDR1 LGHDT, CDR2 YNNKEL (reference sequence). The CDR3 is 12 residues long. Trimming left V 2 bases short and J 10 bases short, with 9 bases between. The CDR3 reads CASSQTSYEQFF. The CDR3 DNA reads as TGTGCCAGCAGCCAAACTAGCTACGAGCAGTTCTTC.

The rearrangement joins TRBV5-4 to TRBJ2-7, with TRBD1 identical over 7 bases. Unmatched junction bases numbered 6, after V lost 3 bases and J lost 3 bases. CDR3 length: 14 residues. Germline CDR1 reads SGHNT; CDR2 reads YYREEE (reference sequence). The CDR3 loop reads CASSSTGHHYEQYF. CDR3 DNA: TGTGCCAGCAGCTCGACAGGGCATCACTACGAGCAGTACTTC.

The V and J genes are TRBV4-3 and TRBJ2-1, with 8 positions matching TRBD1. Looked up from germline, CDR1 is LGHNA and CDR2 is YSLEER. CDR3 size: 15 residues. J lost 7 bases, V lost 4 bases, and 9 bases had no gene match. CDR3 region: CASSPGQGRENEQFF. In DNA form, the CDR3 reads TGCGCCAGCAGCCCTGGACAGGGAAGGGAGAATGAGCAGTTCTTC.

The rearrangement joins TRBV7-2 to TRBJ2-1; 11 bases align to TRBD1. The trim removed 5 bases at V and 8 bases at J, leaving 8 bases unmatched. The CDR3 loop spans 15 amino acids. Germline values: CDR1 SGHTA, CDR2 FQGNSA. CDR3 coding DNA: TGTGCCAGCAGCCCCCCGGGACAGGGGGGCGATGAGCAGTTCTTC. This encodes CASSPPGQGGDEQFF. The variable domain in full, completed from reference TRBV7-2 and TRBJ2-1, reads GAGVSQSPSNKVTEKGKDVELRCDPISGHTALYWYRQSLGQGLEFLIYFQGNSAPDKSGLPSDRFSAERTGGSVSTLTIQRTQQEDSAVYLCASSPPGQGGDEQFFGPGTRLTVL.

The chain recombines TRBV12-3 or TRBV12-4 with TRBJ2-7; D ambiguous. The CDR3 contains 11 residues. V lost 2 bases and J lost 3, with 2 bases in between. CDR3 coding DNA: TGTGCCAGCAGTTTATACTACGAGCAGTACTTC. Its protein product is CASSLYYEQYF.

The J gene is TRBJ2-3, the V gene TRBV5-1; 9 bases align to TRBD2. Per the germline V gene, CDR1 is SGHRS and CDR2 is YFSETQ. The ends lost 3 bases at V and 2 bases at J; junction bases unmatched: 7. The CDR3 contains 16 residues. The CDR3 DNA sequence: TGCGCCAGCAGCTCCGAGACTAGCGGCTTCACAGATACGCAGTATTTT. It encodes CASSSETSGFTDTQYF.

The chain recombines TRBV11-2 with TRBJ2-7, with D hard to call. The V and J ends lost 5 bases and 0 bases respectively, with 11 bases between them. Germline CDR1 reads SGHAT; CDR2 reads FQNNGV. The CDR3 extends over 14 amino acids. CDR3 nucleotides: TGTGCCAGCAGCCTTGTGGACGACTCCTACGAGCAGTACTTC. This codes for CASSLVDDSYEQYF.

The chain couples TRBV11-3 to TRBJ2-2; 9 bases fit TRBD2. The V gene end was trimmed by 0 bases and the J gene end by 4 bases; junction bases not matched to a gene: 15. CDR1 SGHNT and CDR2 YENEEA come from the germline V gene. The CDR3 runs to 20 residues. CDR3 sequence reads: CASSLEFSGTLAGTTGELFF. The CDR3 nucleotides are TGTGCCAGCAGCTTAGAATTCTCTGGGACTCTAGCGGGGACCACCGGGGAGCTGTTTTTT.

V is TRBV4-3 and J is TRBJ2-7, with TRBD1 matching 9 bases. Germline-derived CDR1 and CDR2 are LGHNA and YSLEER. The CDR3 sequence is 17 residues long. Unmatched junction bases numbered 10, after V lost 0 bases and J lost 4 bases. CDR3 nucleotides: TGCGCCAGCAGCCAAGATTTTGGGACAGGGCCTTCGTACGAGCAGTACTTC. Protein product: CASSQDFGTGPSYEQYF.

This clone has more than one count but fewer than ten. The V call is TRBV30, the J call TRBJ1-2, with a tentative D call TRBD1 (6 bases). The CDR3 spans 14 residues. With 1 base removed from V and 8 bases from J, the gap between germline ends came to 17 bases. Germline V gene lookup returns CDR1 GTSNPN and CDR2 SVGIG (reference sequence). DNA for the CDR3: TGTGCCTGGAGTGCCCGGGACAATGGCCCAGGCTACACCTTC. Protein sequence: CAWSARDNGPGYTF.

The V call is TRBV3-1 (or the pseudogene TRBV3-2), the J call TRBJ2-7, with a weak D call TRBD1 (5 bases). V gave up 0 bases and J gave up 2 bases, with 8 bases separating them. Germline V lookup: CDR1 LGHDT, CDR2 YNNKEL (reference sequence). The CDR3 has 14 residues. The CDR3 sequence: CASSQDDSTYEQYF. In nucleotides, the CDR3 is TGTGCCAGCAGCCAAGATGACAGTACCTACGAGCAGTACTTC.